Listed here is a single T cell receptor (beta chain). Its cognate antigen is unknown. This sample stems from a study of post-analysis software for immune sequencing data. Study background: Courses of disease covered relapsing-remitting, secondary progressive and progressive-relapsing multiple sclerosis.

Incorporated into the TCR beta cDNA libraries were unique molecular identifiers, which served to reduce PCR and sequencing biases. Between about 1 and 10 million T cells gave rise to some 470,000 cDNA molecules. In TCRdb, the PCR reads were re-called with MiXCR into one record per CDR3 protein. Of 550,000 to 700,000 distinct CDR3 sequences in the sample, around 47% were seen once. Findings and caveats of the study: Relative to controls, patients had about 5 TRBV segments at higher frequency, with TRBV5-6, TRBV5-1 and TRBV20-1 among these. Versus controls, multiple sclerosis patients showed significantly lower diversity (normalized Chao1). Same-batch preparations were strongly co-clustered by F measure.

The CDR3 loop spans 16 amino acids. The germline V gene has CDR1 SGHTA and CDR2 FQGNSA. V shed 5 bases and J shed 2 bases, with 17 bases lying between them. The clonotype comes from a girl between 5 and 17 years old with multiple sclerosis. Input material: blood. This chain connects TRBV7-2 to TRBJ2-3; perhaps TRBD2 as D (5 bases). The CDR3 region has the DNA TGTGCCAGCAGCAAGACGGCTAGCCGAGACACAGATACGCAGTATTTT. Protein product: CASSKTASRDTDTQYF.